These T cell receptor beta chains were read from a single sample in a study of T cells in localized non-small cell lung cancer. Sequenced by immunoSEQ multiplex PCR; TCRdb stores in-frame clones only, minus some. The table records around 41,000 clones, 65% to 90% of them present only once. Sequencing was performed on PBMCs, taken before any cancer treatment. Receptors were obtained from a man between 40 and 69 years old with stage II lung adenocarcinoma. CDR3s include the opening cysteine and the closing phenylalanine or tryptophan. D genes are given only for firm matches. Not every row has a clone size; where given, it reads once, few, many or a size class.

>15|TRBJ1-6|TRBV5-1|NA|NA
CASSLTAAYNSPLHF
TGCGCCAGCAGCTTGACGGCAGCTTATAATTCACCCCTCCACTTT
>16|TRBJ2-1|TRBV7-2|TRBD2|NA
CASSFPPGGSYNEQFF
TGTGCCAGCAGCTTCCCTCCGGGGGGGTCCTACAATGAGCAGTTCTTC
>17|TRBJ2-2|TRBV12-2|NA|NA
CASRLVRGGSNTGELFF
TGTGCAAGTCGCTTAGTACGGGGGGGATCGAACACCGGGGAGCTGTTTTTT
>15|TRBJ2-1|TRBV4-2|NA|NA
CASSQLGGIYNEQFF
TGTGCCAGCAGCCAGCTTGGAGGGATCTACAATGAGCAGTTCTTC
>14|TRBJ1-4|TRBV2|NA|NA
CASSEDSGDEKLFF
TGTGCCAGCAGTGAAGATTCCGGGGATGAAAAACTGTTTTTT
>15|TRBJ2-2|TRBV7-9|TRBD1|NA
CASSSGQGADGELFF
TGTGCCAGCAGCTCGGGACAGGGGGCGGACGGGGAGCTGTTTTTT
>15|TRBJ2-2|TRBV5-1|TRBD2|NA
CASSNGGLAIGELFF
TGCGCCAGCAGCAATGGGGGACTAGCTATCGGGGAGCTGTTTTTT
>14|TRBJ2-5|TRBV11-2|NA|few
CASSPWGKGETQYF
TGTGCCAGCAGCCCCTGGGGGAAAGGGGAGACCCAGTACTTC
>17|TRBJ2-2|TRBV28|TRBD2|medium-sized
CASSFWGLAGGPGELFF
TGTGCCAGCAGTTTCTGGGGACTAGCGGGAGGTCCGGGGGAGCTGTTTTTT
>14|TRBJ1-4|TRBV6-5|NA|NA
CASSELLANEKLFF
TGTGCCAGCAGTGAACTGCTCGCTAATGAAAAACTGTTTTTT
>14|TRBJ2-5|TRBV2|NA|NA
CASRDRALEETQYF
TGTGCCAGCCGGGACCGGGCCCTCGAAGAGACCCAGTACTTC
>15|TRBJ1-6|TRBV5-6|NA|NA
CASSFRLRGNSPLHF
TGTGCCAGCAGCTTTCGGTTGCGAGGTAATTCACCCCTCCACTTT
>14|TRBJ1-1|TRBV7-2|NA|NA
CASSLAYVNTEAFF
TGTGCCAGCAGCTTAGCATACGTGAACACTGAAGCTTTCTTT
>13|TRBJ1-1|TRBV7-2|NA|NA
CASSTPMGTEAFF
TGTGCCTCCTCAACACCCATGGGAACTGAAGCTTTCTTT
>15|TRBJ1-3|TRBV5-4|NA|NA
CASSAGQGSGNTIYF
TGTGCCAGCAGCGCGGGCCAGGGATCCGGAAACACCATATATTTT
>15|TRBJ1-5|TRBV18|NA|NA
CASSPGSDSNQPQHF
TGTGCCAGCTCACCTGGGTCCGATAGCAATCAGCCCCAGCATTTT
>15|TRBJ1-2|TRBV18|TRBD1|NA
CASSPPTGQGKGYTF
TGTGCCAGCTCACCACCGACGGGACAGGGAAAGGGCTACACCTTC
>19|TRBJ2-7|TRBV7-3|NA|NA
CASSLGPGGLAGSPYEQYF
TGTGCCAGCAGCTTAGGGCCAGGGGGCCTAGCGGGATCCCCCTACGAGCAGTACTTC
>14|TRBJ2-5|TRBV5-3|NA|NA
CASSPGLQGETQYF
TGTGCCAGCAGCCCGGGACTCCAAGGCGAGACCCAGTACTTC
>15|TRBJ2-1|TRBV11-2|TRBD2|NA
CASSRSSGTYNEQFF
TGTGCCAGCAGCCGTTCTAGCGGGACCTACAATGAGCAGTTCTTC
>17|TRBJ2-5|TRBV9|TRBD1|few
CASSPQTGTGNLETQYF
TGTGCCAGCAGCCCTCAAACGGGGACAGGGAATTTAGAGACCCAGTACTTC
>12|TRBJ1-2|TRBV5-4|NA|NA
CASRRGGEGYTF
TGTGCCAGCAGGAGGGGGGGCGAAGGCTACACCTTC
>15|TRBJ1-6|TRBV7-3|NA|NA
CASSLDPGRNSPLHF
TGTGCCAGCAGCTTAGATCCGGGAAGGAATTCACCCCTCCACTTT
>15|TRBJ2-1|TRBV10-2|TRBD2|NA
CASSESASGFNEQFF
TGCGCCAGCAGTGAGTCGGCTAGCGGGTTCAATGAGCAGTTCTTC
>15|TRBJ1-3|TRBV9|TRBD1|NA
CASSPQGATGNTIYF
TGTGCCAGCAGCCCCCAGGGGGCGACGGGAAACACCATATATTTT
>14|TRBJ2-7|TRBV6-1|NA|NA
CASSEGGPSYEQYF
TGTGCCAGCAGTGAAGGAGGGCCCTCCTACGAGCAGTACTTC
>15|TRBJ2-1|TRBV19|TRBD2|NA
CASSIGGRAYNEQFF
TGTGCCAGTAGTATTGGCGGGAGGGCCTACAATGAGCAGTTCTTC
>18|TRBJ1-1|TRBV5-6|NA|NA
CASSLNFRGRWSNTEAFF
TGTGCCAGCAGCTTGAATTTTAGGGGGAGGTGGTCGAACACTGAAGCTTTCTTT
>14|TRBJ1-5|TRBV19|NA|NA
CASRGGLSNQPQHF
TGTGCCAGTAGGGGGGGCCTAAGCAATCAGCCCCAGCATTTT
>15|TRBJ1-5|TRBV19|NA|NA
CASSMGFYSNQPQHF
TGTGCCAGTAGTATGGGATTTTATAGCAATCAGCCCCAGCATTTT
>14|TRBJ2-5|TRBV6-5|NA|NA
CASSYSTGWETQYF
TGTGCCAGCAGTTACTCGACGGGTTGGGAGACCCAGTACTTC
>11|TRBJ2-7|TRBV10-3|TRBD1|NA
CAISPGTGKYF
TGTGCCATCAGTCCCGGGACAGGGAAGTACTTC
>15|TRBJ2-7|TRBV9|TRBD1|NA
CASSFGQGRSYEQYF
TGTGCCAGCAGCTTCGGACAGGGCCGATCCTACGAGCAGTACTTC
>15|TRBJ2-7|TRBV7-9|TRBD1|NA
CASSPSGQGAYEQYF
TGTGCCAGCAGCCCCTCGGGACAGGGGGCCTACGAGCAGTACTTC
>13|TRBJ2-7|TRBV19|NA|NA
CASSIGDNYEQYF
TGTGCCAGTAGTATCGGAGACAACTACGAGCAGTACTTC
>13|TRBJ1-1|TRBV5-1|NA|NA
CASSFNQGPEAFF
TGCGCCAGCAGCTTCAACCAGGGACCTGAAGCTTTCTTT
>14|TRBJ2-7|TRBV10-3|NA|NA
CASSYAPLVGEQYF
TGTGCCAGCAGTTACGCCCCCTTGGTGGGCGAGCAGTACTTC
>14|TRBJ2-2|TRBV5-6|NA|once
CASRVLDRSGELFF
TGTGCCAGCAGGGTCCTTGACCGGAGCGGGGAGCTGTTTTTT
>16|TRBJ2-3|TRBV5-4|TRBD2|NA
CASSLPAGGHRDTQYF
TGTGCCAGCAGCTTGCCAGCGGGGGGGCATAGAGATACGCAGTATTTT
>15|TRBJ2-3|TRBV6-6|NA|NA
CASSYPRGSTDTQYF
TGTGCCAGCAGTTATCCCCGAGGTAGCACAGATACGCAGTATTTT
>16|TRBJ2-5|TRBV6-1|NA|NA
CASSEEGGGLQETQYF
TGTGCCAGCAGTGAAGAAGGCGGGGGCCTCCAAGAGACCCAGTACTTC
>17|TRBJ1-1|TRBV18|TRBD1|NA
CASSPLRGTGDWTEAFF
TGTGCCAGCTCACCACTGCGGGGGACAGGGGATTGGACTGAAGCTTTCTTT
>12|TRBJ2-5|TRBV29-1|NA|NA
CSVEEQEETQYF
TGCAGCGTTGAAGAACAGGAAGAGACCCAGTACTTC
>14|TRBJ2-5|TRBV7-2|NA|NA
CASSVPHRAETQYF
TGTGCCAGCAGCGTTCCTCACAGGGCGGAGACCCAGTACTTC
>14|TRBJ1-5|TRBV6-1|NA|NA
CASSRLGALTTQHF
TGTGCCAGCAGTCGCCTTGGTGCCCTGACGACCCAGCATTTT
>14|TRBJ2-7|TRBV27|NA|NA
CASSFRRSSYEQYF
TGTGCCAGCAGTTTCAGGAGGAGCTCCTACGAGCAGTACTTC